Sequencing of this T cell receptor (beta chain) was carried out in a study of neoadjuvant anti-PD-1 for oral cavity cancer. As for the study in general: Most patients had three to four biweekly doses of 3 mg/kg nivolumab before resection. Patients without progression got a fourth dose around day 43.

Time point indicated: after neoadjuvant nivolumab, at surgical resection. No culture or expansion preceded analysis of these blood cells. The CDR3 sequence is 12 residues long. Trimming cost V 4 bases and J 5 bases, with 8 bases left between them. From germline, CDR1 is SNHLY and CDR2 FYNNEI. Assay used: immunoSEQ multiplex PCR; TCRdb lists only in-frame clones, some missing. The sample gives over 10,000 clones, 71% of which show up once; 2% to 2.5% is in the top ten. The genes are TRBV2 and TRBJ1-1, with TRBD1 as a possible D gene (6 bases). The material sequenced was PBMCs, taken after nivolumab (anti-PD-1) treatment. The origin of this receptor is a person aged 35 to 85 with oral cavity squamous cell carcinoma. CDR3 DNA sequence: TGTGCCAGCAGTGTTCAGGGGACTGAAGCTTTCTTT. Protein sequence: CASSVQGTEAFF.